Shown below are 28 T cell receptor beta chains from a single sample sequenced in a study of T cell changes during pregnancy in multiple sclerosis. Profiled with immunoSEQ multiplex PCR; TCRdb holds only in-frame clones, not every one. The sample includes about 53,000 clones, under 95% of them seen just once. This specimen consisted of CD8+ T cells from peripheral blood mononuclear cells, obtained before pregnancy. These receptors all stem from a female donor with multiple sclerosis, enrolled in a pregnancy study.

The chain uses TRBV19 and TRBJ1-2; D may be TRBD1 (5 bases). V lost 6 bases to trimming and J lost 0 bases, with 11 bases between them. This CDR3 comprises 14 residues. Germline V gene lookup returns CDR1 LNHDA and CDR2 SQIVND (reference sequence). In DNA, the CDR3 is TGTGCCAGTAGGGGGAAGACAGCTAACTATGGCTACACCTTC. The encoded protein is CASRGKTANYGYTF.

This chain connects TRBV6-6 to TRBJ1-3, with D possibly being TRBD1 (5 bases). Germline assignment: CDR1 MNHNY and CDR2 SVGAGI (reference sequence). The CDR3 contains 15 residues. The ends were cut back, 2 bases at V and 6 bases at J, with 14 bases in the middle. The CDR3 DNA follows: TGTGCCAGCAGTTACCACCTCGACAGATCAAACACCATATATTTT. This codes for CASSYHLDRSNTIYF.

V gene TRBV13 combines with J gene TRBJ2-7; D might be TRBD1 (5 bases). The CDR3 runs to 14 residues. The V end was cut by 4 bases, the J end by 2 bases, with 12 bases between. Per germline, CDR1 PRHDT and CDR2 FYEKMQ (reference sequence). The CDR3 is CASSSPRVTYEQYF. CDR3 nucleotide sequence: TGTGCCAGCAGCTCGCCCAGGGTGACCTACGAGCAGTACTTC.

The gene calls are TRBV12-5 and TRBJ1-1, with a tentative D call TRBD1 (5 bases). The V gene lost 1 base and the J gene lost 0 bases, with 6 bases spanning the gap. The CDR3 runs 14 residues. Per the germline V gene, CDR1 is LGHNT and CDR2 is FRNRAP. The CDR3 DNA reads as TGTGCTAGTGGTTTGGCAGGGTTGAACACTGAAGCTTTCTTT. It specifies CASGLAGLNTEAFF.

J is TRBJ2-7 and V is TRBV5-5, with 7 bases lining up with TRBD2. The germline CDR1 and CDR2 sequences are SGHKS and YYEKEE (reference sequence). Trimming removed 2 bases from V and 2 bases from J; junction bases left unmatched: 7. CDR3 length: 15 residues. Written as DNA, the CDR3 is TGTGCCAGCAGCTTTTATCGGGGGGATGCCTACGAGCAGTACTTC. It translates to CASSFYRGDAYEQYF. The whole variable domain, filled in from reference TRBV5-5 and TRBJ2-7, reads DAGVTQSPTHLIKTRGQQVTLRCSPISGHKSVSWYQQVLGQGPQFIFQYYEKEERGRGNFPDRFSARQFPNYSSELNVNALLLGDSALYLCASSFYRGDAYEQYFGPGTRLTVT.

This clone was observed a few times. This sequence joins TRBV10-3 and TRBJ2-1; 9 bases map to TRBD1. J was trimmed by 2 bases and V by 5 bases; bases with no gene match: 1. In germline, CDR1 is ENHRY, CDR2 SYGVKD. The CDR3 consists of 14 residues. CDR3 bases: TGTGCCATCAGTACAGGGGGCGCCTACAATGAGCAGTTCTTC. It is translated as CAISTGGAYNEQFF.

This rearrangement joins TRBV27 to TRBJ2-5; possibly TRBD1 for D (6 bases). This CDR3 contains 16 residues. Trimming shortened V by 5 bases and J by 0 bases, and 16 bases separated the two germline ends. Germline values: CDR1 MNHEY, CDR2 SMNVEV (reference sequence). The CDR3 bases are TGTGCCAGCAGTACTATCACAGGGACCTACCAAGAGACCCAGTACTTC. It specifies CASSTITGTYQETQYF.

This chain uses TRBV2 with TRBJ1-1, with 7 bases fitting TRBD1. The length of the CDR3 is 11 residues. The germline V gene has CDR1 SNHLY and CDR2 FYNNEI. With 6 bases clipped from V and 9 bases from J, the junction kept 4 bases outside the gene matches. This chain's CDR3 is CASRRDSKAFF. CDR3 bases: TGTGCCAGCAGGCGGGACAGTAAAGCTTTCTTT.

The V gene is TRBV9, the J gene TRBJ2-1; D possibly corresponds to TRBD2 (6 bases). V was clipped by 6 bases and J by 3 bases, with 16 bases between them. There are 15 residues in the CDR3. From germline, CDR1 is SGDLS and CDR2 YYNGEE. CDR3 sequence: CASNAVGGGYNEQFF. The CDR3 coding sequence is TGTGCCAGCAACGCCGTGGGGGGTGGCTACAATGAGCAGTTCTTC. The full variable domain, in which reference TRBV9 and TRBJ2-1 provide the parts outside the CDR3, is DSGVTQTPKHLITATGQRVTLRCSPRSGDLSVYWYQQSLDQGLQFLIQYYNGEERAKGNILERFSAQQFPDLHSELNLSSLELGDSALYFCASNAVGGGYNEQFFGPGTRLTVL.

The chain employs TRBV27 and TRBJ2-7; 9 bases line up with TRBD1. The germline gives CDR1 MNHEY, CDR2 SMNVEV (reference sequence). J was trimmed by 3 bases and V by 5 bases; bases with no gene match: 5. The CDR3 loop spans 14 amino acids. The CDR3 spells CASSPDRGDYEQYF. As DNA, the CDR3 is TGTGCCAGCAGTCCCGACAGGGGGGACTACGAGCAGTACTTC.

The chain carries TRBV29-1 and TRBJ2-1, with 9 bases that match TRBD2. The CDR3 is 14 amino acids. Germline V gives CDR1 SQVTM, CDR2 ANQGSEA. V was pared by 4 bases and J by 8 bases, with 9 bases of the junction left unmatched. CDR3: CSVAAGGGRDEQFF. Here the CDR3 DNA reads TGCAGCGTTGCCGCGGGGGGGGGCCGGGATGAGCAGTTCTTC.

V gene TRBV30 combines with J gene TRBJ1-4; 7 bases are shared with TRBD1. There are 15 residues in the CDR3. CDR1 GTSNPN and CDR2 SVGIG come from the germline V gene (reference sequence). J was trimmed by 7 bases and V by 1 base; bases with no gene match: 9. CDR3 region: CAWSDGAGGVEKLFF. CDR3 coding DNA: TGTGCCTGGAGTGATGGGGCAGGGGGTGTTGAAAAACTGTTTTTT. Using reference TRBV30 and TRBJ1-4 for the parts outside the CDR3, the full variable domain is SQTIHQWPATLVQPVGSPLSLECTVEGTSNPNLYWYRQAAGRGLQLLFYSVGIGQISSEVPQNLSASRPQDRQFILSSKKLLLSDSGFYLCAWSDGAGGVEKLFFGSGTQLSVL.

The chain links TRBV6-6 to TRBJ1-2; possibly TRBD1 for D (6 bases). Germline CDR1 reads MNHNY; CDR2 reads SVGAGI (reference sequence). V dropped 6 bases and J dropped 4 bases, with 12 bases sitting between them. This CDR3 comprises 13 residues. The CDR3 loop is CASRTGSIYGYTF. CDR3 DNA: TGTGCCAGCAGGACAGGTTCAATCTATGGCTACACCTTC.

The V gene is TRBV4-3, the J gene TRBJ2-7; possibly TRBD2 for D (5 bases). Germline CDR1 is LGHNA and CDR2 is YSLEER. V was pared by 1 base and J by 3 bases, with 10 bases between. The CDR3 has 14 amino acids. CDR3 residues: CASSQAAGNYEQYF. The CDR3 nucleotides read TGCGCCAGCAGCCAAGCCGCCGGGAACTACGAGCAGTACTTC.

For this clone: One junction end does not reproduce the germline sequence, and a read error may be involved. This chain uses TRBV19 with TRBJ2-1; 7 bases match TRBD1. This CDR3 region has 11 residues. In germline, CDR1 is LNHDA, CDR2 SQIVND (reference sequence). The CDR3 region is CASSAIGGRVF. DNA of the CDR3: TGTGCCAGTAGTGCGATAGGGGGCAGGGTCTTC.

This clone has only one observation. This sequence joins TRBV6-5 and TRBJ2-2, with unresolved D. The CDR3 consists of 13 residues. V lost 0 bases to trimming and J lost 7 bases, with 6 bases between them. Germline V CDR1 and CDR2: MNHEY, SVGAGI. CDR3 sequence: CASSYSPLGELFF. The CDR3, as DNA: TGTGCCAGCAGTTACTCTCCCCTCGGGGAGCTGTTTTTT.

This chain connects TRBV9 to TRBJ1-6; 9 bases agree with TRBD1. Per the germline V gene, CDR1 is SGDLS and CDR2 is YYNGEE. Unmatched junction bases numbered 5, after V lost 3 bases and J lost 7 bases. The length of the CDR3 is 15 residues. The CDR3 protein is CASSGDRGMNSPLHF. The CDR3, as DNA: TGTGCCAGCAGCGGCGACAGGGGGATGAATTCACCCCTCCACTTT.

V usage is TRBV9 and J usage is TRBJ1-1; the D gene is possibly TRBD1 (6 bases). The CDR3 has 15 amino acids. Looked up from germline, CDR1 is SGDLS and CDR2 is YYNGEE. Trimming took off 4 bases at V and 0 bases at J, with 13 bases between the two ends. The CDR3, as DNA: TGTGCCAGCAGCAAGATGACAGGAATGAACACTGAAGCTTTCTTT. Amino acids: CASSKMTGMNTEAFF.

The rearrangement uses TRBV19 and TRBJ1-1; tentatively, D is TRBD1 (6 bases). The germline V gene has CDR1 LNHDA and CDR2 SQIVND (reference sequence). CDR3 length: 13 amino acids. Trimming took off 6 bases at V and 5 bases at J, with 13 bases between the two ends. The CDR3 DNA reads TGTGCCAGTAGGTTGGGGGCTTGGACTGAAGCTTTCTTT. It codes for CASRLGAWTEAFF. Based on the CDR3 plus reference TRBV19 and TRBJ1-1, the full variable domain is DGGITQSPKYLFRKEGQNVTLSCEQNLNHDAMYWYRQDPGQGLRLIYYSQIVNDFQKGDIAEGYSVSREKKESFPLTVTSAQKNPTAFYLCASRLGAWTEAFFGQGTRLTVV.

V usage is TRBV21-1 and J usage is TRBJ2-7; the DNA was not used to check the table's D call, TRBD1. TRBV21-1 corresponds to a pseudogene. This CDR3 has 14 amino acids. CDR3 sequence: CASSDRDRGYEQYF. The CDR3 bases are TGTGCCAGCAGCGATCGGGACAGGGGCTACGAGCAGTACTTC.

This sequence joins TRBV19 and TRBJ1-2, with D tentatively TRBD1 (5 bases). Between the trimmed V and J ends, which lost 9 bases and 3 bases, there was a span of 14 bases. The CDR3 sequence is 13 residues long. Germline assignment: CDR1 LNHDA and CDR2 SQIVND (reference sequence). DNA of the CDR3: TGTGCCAGCCGATCCGGGACTTACTATGGCTACACCTTC. This sequence encodes CASRSGTYYGYTF.

This clone was seen only once. J is TRBJ2-7 and V is TRBV9, with 8 bases identical to TRBD1. The CDR3 runs 14 residues. Germline CDR1 and CDR2: SGDLS and YYNGEE. Losses at the gene ends were 5 bases for V and 2 bases for J; bases not matched to a gene: 6. CDR3: CASSNRGYPYEQYF. The DNA for the CDR3 is TGTGCCAGCAGTAACAGGGGGTACCCCTACGAGCAGTACTTC.

V usage is TRBV5-6 and J usage is TRBJ2-7; a weak D match, TRBD2 (6 bases). Germline V lookup: CDR1 SGHDT, CDR2 YYEEEE. This CDR3 has 15 residues. Trimming pared 4 bases from V and 2 bases from J, leaving 16 bases between. The DNA for the CDR3 is TGTGCCAGCAGCGCGGGACCCCGGCCCCCCTACGAGCAGTACTTC. Translating gives CASSAGPRPPYEQYF.

V is TRBV5-8 and J is TRBJ1-2; tentatively, D is TRBD1 (6 bases). The CDR3 length is 13 residues. The germline V and J ends were trimmed by 2 bases and 3 bases, with 8 bases remaining between them. Looked up from germline, CDR1 is SGHTS and CDR2 is YDEGEE. The CDR3 spells CASSLQGHYGYTF. Here the CDR3 DNA reads TGTGCCAGCAGCTTACAGGGACACTATGGCTACACCTTC. The full variable domain, in which reference TRBV5-8 and TRBJ1-2 provide the parts outside the CDR3, is EAGVTQSPTHLIKTRGQQATLRCSPISGHTSVYWYQQALGLGLQFLLWYDEGEERNRGNFPPRFSGRQFPNYSSELNVNALELEDSALYLCASSLQGHYGYTFGSGTRLTVV.

This clone showed up just a few times. The chain uses TRBV18 and TRBJ1-1, with D maybe TRBD1 (5 bases). Germline V gives CDR1 KGHSH, CDR2 LQKENI. V was cut by 3 bases and J by 0 bases, with 17 bases left in between. The CDR3 covers 17 residues. Here the CDR3 DNA reads TGTGCCAGCTCACCTCTTCCCCAGGGCCGAATGAACACTGAAGCTTTCTTT. This sequence encodes CASSPLPQGRMNTEAFF.

The chain carries TRBV6-6 and TRBJ2-7; TRBD1 agrees at 9 bases. The length of the CDR3 is 14 residues. V was pared by 4 bases and J by 6 bases, with 7 bases of the junction left unmatched. CDR1 MNHNY and CDR2 SVGAGI come from the germline V gene (reference sequence). Here the CDR3 DNA reads TGTGCCAGCAGTTTCCCGGGACAGGGCGGCGAGCAGTACTTC. Its protein is CASSFPGQGGEQYF.

The chain recombines TRBV9 with TRBJ1-1; D uncertain. CDR3 length: 15 residues. Germline V lookup: CDR1 SGDLS, CDR2 YYNGEE. Trimming stripped 3 bases from V and 2 bases from J, with 14 bases between. The CDR3 reads CASSGSTDFNTEAFF. CDR3 DNA: TGTGCCAGCAGCGGAAGCACAGATTTTAACACTGAAGCTTTCTTT.

This CDR3 is CASSPSPGANYGYTF. The CDR3 DNA follows: TGTGCCAGCAGCCCTTCGCCGGGAGCAAACTATGGCTACACCTTC. The chain joins TRBV7-8 to TRBJ1-2, with unresolved D. This CDR3 is built from 15 residues. Per germline, CDR1 SGHVS and CDR2 FQNEAQ. V was shortened by 5 bases and J by 2 bases, with 15 bases between the two germline ends.